The clone carrying this T cell receptor beta chain was picked up a small number of times. The data originate from a study of identical twins. TCRdb processed the 5' RACE reads anew with MiXCR; each CDR3 protein has one entry. The sample shows some 630,000 distinct CDR3 sequences, around 7.5% of them seen only once. The CDR3 has 17 residues. Germline CDR1 and CDR2: SGDLS and YYNGEE. V shed 0 bases, J shed 2 bases, and the junction held 4 bases outside the gene matches. A further study also used this sample, focusing on yellow fever vaccine responses in identical twins.

The clonotype comes from a woman aged 18-35 years in good health. Sequencing used PBMCs. The chain recombines TRBV9 with TRBJ2-3, with 12 bases matching TRBD2. The CDR3 is CASSVAASGGATDTQYF. CDR3 DNA sequence: TGTGCCAGCAGCGTAGCGGCTAGCGGGGGGGCCACAGATACGCAGTATTTT.